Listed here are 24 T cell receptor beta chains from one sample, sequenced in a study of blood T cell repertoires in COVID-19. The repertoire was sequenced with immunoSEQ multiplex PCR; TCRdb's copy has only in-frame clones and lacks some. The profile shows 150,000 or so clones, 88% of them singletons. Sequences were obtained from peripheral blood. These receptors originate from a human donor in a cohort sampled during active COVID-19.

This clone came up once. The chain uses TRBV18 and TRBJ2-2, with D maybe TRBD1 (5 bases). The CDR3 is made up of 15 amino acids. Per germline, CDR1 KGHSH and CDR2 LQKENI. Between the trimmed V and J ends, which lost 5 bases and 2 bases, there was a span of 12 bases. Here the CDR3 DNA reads TGTGCCAGCTCAATACGCCAGGGTAACACCGGGGAGCTGTTTTTT. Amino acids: CASSIRQGNTGELFF. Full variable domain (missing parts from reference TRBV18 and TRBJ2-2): NAGVMQNPRHLVRRRGQEARLRCSPMKGHSHVYWYRQLPEEGLKFMVYLQKENIIDESGMPKERFSAEFPKEGPSILRIQQVVRGDSAAYFCASSIRQGNTGELFFGEGSRLTVL.

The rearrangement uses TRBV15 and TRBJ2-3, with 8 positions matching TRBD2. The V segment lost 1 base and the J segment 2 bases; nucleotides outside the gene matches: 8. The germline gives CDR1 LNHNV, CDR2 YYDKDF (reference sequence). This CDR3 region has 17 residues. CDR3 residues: CATSRGDSGANTDTQYF. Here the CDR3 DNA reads TGTGCCACCAGCAGAGGCGATAGCGGGGCTAACACAGATACGCAGTATTTT.

The DNA of the CDR3 is TGTGCCAGCAGCTTGGCAGGGGGCCAAGAGACCCAGTACTTC. Its translation is CASSLAGGQETQYF. This chain connects TRBV5-4 to TRBJ2-5; 7 bases are a match to TRBD1. Trimming cost V 0 bases and J 1 base; bases outside gene matches: 0. This CDR3 is built from 14 residues. From germline, CDR1 is SGHNT and CDR2 YYREEE (reference sequence).

In nucleotides, the CDR3 is TGCAGTGCGCTCCGGGACAGGGGGGCTTTCTTT. Protein product: CSALRDRGAFF. The chain is built from TRBV20-1 and TRBJ1-1; 11 positions agree with TRBD1. Trimming removed 6 bases from V and 11 bases from J; junction bases left unmatched: 5. The CDR3 runs to 11 residues. Germline V gene lookup returns CDR1 DFQATT and CDR2 SNEGSKA (reference sequence).

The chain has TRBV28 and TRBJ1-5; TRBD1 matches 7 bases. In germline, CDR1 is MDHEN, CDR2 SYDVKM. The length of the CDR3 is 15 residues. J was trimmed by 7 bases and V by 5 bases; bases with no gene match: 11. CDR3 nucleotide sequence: TGTGCCAGCAGTCCAGCCACAGGGGTCGGGCAGCCCCAGCATTTT. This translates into CASSPATGVGQPQHF.

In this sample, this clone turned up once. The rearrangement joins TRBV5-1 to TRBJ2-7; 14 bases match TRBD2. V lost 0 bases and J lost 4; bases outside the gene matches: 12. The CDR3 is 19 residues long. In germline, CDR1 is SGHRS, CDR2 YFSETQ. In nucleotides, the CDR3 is TGCGCCAGCAGCTTGGCCTCTGGGACTAGCGGGAGTCGTAGATACGAGCAGTACTTC. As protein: CASSLASGTSGSRRYEQYF.

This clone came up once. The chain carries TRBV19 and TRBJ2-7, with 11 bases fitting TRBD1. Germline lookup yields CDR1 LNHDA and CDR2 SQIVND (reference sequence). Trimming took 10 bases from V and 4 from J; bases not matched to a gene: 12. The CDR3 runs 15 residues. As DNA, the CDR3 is TGTGCCACCCAGAATTCCGGGACAGGGGGATACGAGCAGTACTTC. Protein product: CATQNSGTGGYEQYF.

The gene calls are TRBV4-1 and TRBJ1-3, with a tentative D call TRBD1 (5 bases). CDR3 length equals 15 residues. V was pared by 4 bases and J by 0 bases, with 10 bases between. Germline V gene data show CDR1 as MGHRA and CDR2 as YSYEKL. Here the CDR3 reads CASSLGHISGNTIYF. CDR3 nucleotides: TGCGCCAGCAGCCTCGGACACATCTCTGGAAACACCATATATTTT.

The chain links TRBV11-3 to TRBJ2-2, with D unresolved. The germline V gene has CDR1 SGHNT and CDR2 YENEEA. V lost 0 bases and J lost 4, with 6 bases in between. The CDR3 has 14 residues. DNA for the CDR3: TGTGCCAGCAGCTTAGACAGTATCACCGGGGAGCTGTTTTTT. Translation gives CASSLDSITGELFF. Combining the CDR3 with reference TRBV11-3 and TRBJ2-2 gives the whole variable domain EAGVVQSPRYKIIEKKQPVAFWCNPISGHNTLYWYLQNLGQGPELLIRYENEEAVDDSQLPKDRFSAERLKGVDSTLKIQPAELGDSAVYLCASSLDSITGELFFGEGSRLTVL.

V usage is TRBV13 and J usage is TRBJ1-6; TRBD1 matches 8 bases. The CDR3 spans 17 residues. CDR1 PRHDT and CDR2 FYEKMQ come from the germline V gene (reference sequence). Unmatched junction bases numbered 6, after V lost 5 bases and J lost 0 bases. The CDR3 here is CASSKRQGSSYNSPLHF. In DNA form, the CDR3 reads TGTGCCAGCAGCAAACGACAGGGGAGCTCCTATAATTCACCCCTCCACTTT.

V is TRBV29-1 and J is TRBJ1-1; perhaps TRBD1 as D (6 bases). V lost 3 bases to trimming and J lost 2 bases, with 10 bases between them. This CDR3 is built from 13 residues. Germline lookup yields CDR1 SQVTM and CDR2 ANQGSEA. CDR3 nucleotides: TGCAGCGTTGACCGCAGGGGCAACACTGAAGCTTTCTTT. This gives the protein CSVDRRGNTEAFF.

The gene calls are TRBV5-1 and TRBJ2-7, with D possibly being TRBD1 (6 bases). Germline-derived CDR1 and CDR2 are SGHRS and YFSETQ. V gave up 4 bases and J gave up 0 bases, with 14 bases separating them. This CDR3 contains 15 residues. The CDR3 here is CASSPTGLSSYEQYF. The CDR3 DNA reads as TGCGCCAGCAGCCCGACAGGTTTGAGCTCCTACGAGCAGTACTTC.

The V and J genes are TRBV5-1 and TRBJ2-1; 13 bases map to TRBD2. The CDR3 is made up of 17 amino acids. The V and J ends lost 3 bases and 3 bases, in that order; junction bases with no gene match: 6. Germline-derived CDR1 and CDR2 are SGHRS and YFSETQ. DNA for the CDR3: TGCGCCAGCAGCTGGACTAGCGGGGGTGGGGTCTACAATGAGCAGTTCTTC. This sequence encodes CASSWTSGGGVYNEQFF.

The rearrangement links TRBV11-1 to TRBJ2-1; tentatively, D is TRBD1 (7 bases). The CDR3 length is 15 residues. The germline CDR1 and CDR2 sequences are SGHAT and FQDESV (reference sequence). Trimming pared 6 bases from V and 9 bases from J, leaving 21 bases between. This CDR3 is CASRGGIGGGTEQFF. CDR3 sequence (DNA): TGTGCCAGCAGAGGGGGGATAGGGGGCGGCACTGAGCAGTTCTTC.

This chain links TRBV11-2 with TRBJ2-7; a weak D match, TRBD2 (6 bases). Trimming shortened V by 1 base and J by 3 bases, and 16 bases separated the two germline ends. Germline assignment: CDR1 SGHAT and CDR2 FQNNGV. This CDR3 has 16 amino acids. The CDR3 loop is CASSLAGRQRLYEQYF. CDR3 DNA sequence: TGTGCCAGCAGCTTAGCGGGGAGGCAGAGACTCTACGAGCAGTACTTC. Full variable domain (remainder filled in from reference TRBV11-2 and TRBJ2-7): EAGVAQSPRYKIIEKRQSVAFWCNPISGHATLYWYQQILGQGPKLLIQFQNNGVVDDSQLPKDRFSAERLKGVDSTLKIQPAKLEDSAVYLCASSLAGRQRLYEQYFGPGTRLTVT.

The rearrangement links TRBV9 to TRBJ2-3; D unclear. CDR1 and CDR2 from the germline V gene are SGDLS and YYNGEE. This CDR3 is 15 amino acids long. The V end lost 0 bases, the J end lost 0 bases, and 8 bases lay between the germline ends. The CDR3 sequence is CASSVVPTSTDTQYF. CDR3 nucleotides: TGTGCCAGCAGCGTAGTTCCTACTAGCACAGATACGCAGTATTTT.

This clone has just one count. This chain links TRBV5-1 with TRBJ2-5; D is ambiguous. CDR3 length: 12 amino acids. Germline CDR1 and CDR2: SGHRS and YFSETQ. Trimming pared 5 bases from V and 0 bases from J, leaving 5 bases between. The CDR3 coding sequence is TGCGCCAGCAGTTTAGACCAAGAGACCCAGTACTTC. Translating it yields CASSLDQETQYF.

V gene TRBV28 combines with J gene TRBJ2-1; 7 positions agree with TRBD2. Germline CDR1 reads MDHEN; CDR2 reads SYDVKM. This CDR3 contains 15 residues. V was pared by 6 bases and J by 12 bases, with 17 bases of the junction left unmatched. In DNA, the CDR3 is TGTGCCAGCAGCCTCAAGACTAGCATCACAATGAGGCAGTTCTTC. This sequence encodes CASSLKTSITMRQFF.

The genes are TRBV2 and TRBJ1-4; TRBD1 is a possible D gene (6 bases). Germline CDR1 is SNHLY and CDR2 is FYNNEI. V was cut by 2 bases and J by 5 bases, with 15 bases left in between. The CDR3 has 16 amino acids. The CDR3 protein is CASSERRQGPNEKLFF. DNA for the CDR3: TGTGCCAGCAGTGAACGTCGTCAGGGGCCAAATGAAAAACTGTTTTTT.

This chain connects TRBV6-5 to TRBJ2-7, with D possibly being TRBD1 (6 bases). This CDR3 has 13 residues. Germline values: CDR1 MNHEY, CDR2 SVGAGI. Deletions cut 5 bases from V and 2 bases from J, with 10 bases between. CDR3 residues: CASSNRQAYEQYF. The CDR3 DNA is TGTGCCAGCAGTAACCGACAGGCCTACGAGCAGTACTTC.

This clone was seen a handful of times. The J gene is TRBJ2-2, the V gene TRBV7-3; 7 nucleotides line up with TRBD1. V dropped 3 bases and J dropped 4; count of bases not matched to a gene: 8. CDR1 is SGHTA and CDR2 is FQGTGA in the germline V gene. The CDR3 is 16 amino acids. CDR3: CASSFSGTVGTGELFF. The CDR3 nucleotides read TGTGCCAGCAGCTTTTCCGGGACAGTCGGCACCGGGGAGCTGTTTTTT.

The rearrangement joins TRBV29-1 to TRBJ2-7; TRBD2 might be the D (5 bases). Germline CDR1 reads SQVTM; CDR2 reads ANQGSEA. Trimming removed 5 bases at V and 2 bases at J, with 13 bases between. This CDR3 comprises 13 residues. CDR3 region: CSVSGNPAYEQYF. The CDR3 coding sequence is TGCAGCGTTTCCGGGAACCCAGCCTACGAGCAGTACTTC.

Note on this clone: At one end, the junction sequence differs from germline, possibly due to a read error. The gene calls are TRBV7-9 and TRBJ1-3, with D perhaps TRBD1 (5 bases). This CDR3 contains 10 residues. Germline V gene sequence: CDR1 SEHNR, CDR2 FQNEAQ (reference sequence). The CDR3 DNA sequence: TGTGCCAGCCAGGGAAACACCATGTATTTT. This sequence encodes CASQGNTMYF.

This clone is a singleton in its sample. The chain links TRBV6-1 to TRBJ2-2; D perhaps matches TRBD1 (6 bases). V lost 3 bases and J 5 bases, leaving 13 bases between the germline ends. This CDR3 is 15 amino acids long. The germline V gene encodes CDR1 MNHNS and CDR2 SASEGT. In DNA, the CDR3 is TGTGCCAGCAGTGAGTCCAGGGGAAGGACCGGGGAGCTGTTTTTT. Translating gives CASSESRGRTGELFF.